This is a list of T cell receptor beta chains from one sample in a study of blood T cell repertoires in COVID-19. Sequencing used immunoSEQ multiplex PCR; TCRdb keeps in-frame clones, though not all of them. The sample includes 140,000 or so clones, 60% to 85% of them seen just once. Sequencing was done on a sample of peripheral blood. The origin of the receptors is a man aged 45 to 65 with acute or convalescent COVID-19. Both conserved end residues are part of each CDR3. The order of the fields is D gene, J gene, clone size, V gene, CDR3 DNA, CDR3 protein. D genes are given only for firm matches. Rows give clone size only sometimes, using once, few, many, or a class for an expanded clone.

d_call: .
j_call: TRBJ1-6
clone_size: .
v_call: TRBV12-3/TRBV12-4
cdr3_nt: TGTGCCAGCAGTTTAGGGGGAGCCCTCCACTTT
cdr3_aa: CASSLGGALHF

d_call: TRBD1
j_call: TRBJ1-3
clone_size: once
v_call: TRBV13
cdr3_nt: TGTGCCAGCAGCCCCAGTGACGGGACAGGGGGAAACACCATATATTTT
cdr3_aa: CASSPSDGTGGNTIYF

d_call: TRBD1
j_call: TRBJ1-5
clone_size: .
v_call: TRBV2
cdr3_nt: TGTGCCAGCACCGGGACAGAGAGCAATCAGCCCCAGCATTTT
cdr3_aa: CASTGTESNQPQHF

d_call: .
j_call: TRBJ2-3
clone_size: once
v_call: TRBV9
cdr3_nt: TGTGCCAGCAGCGTAGGTCTAGCCGGCACAGATACGCAGTATTTT
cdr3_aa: CASSVGLAGTDTQYF

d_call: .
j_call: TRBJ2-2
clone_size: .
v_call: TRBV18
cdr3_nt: TGTGCCAGCTCACCGAGTGACGGGGGATACACCGGGGAGCTGTTTTTT
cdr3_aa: CASSPSDGGYTGELFF

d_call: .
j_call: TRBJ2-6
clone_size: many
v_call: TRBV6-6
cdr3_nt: TGTGCCAGCACAAATCGTGCGTCTGGGGCCAACGTCCTGACTTTC
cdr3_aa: CASTNRASGANVLTF

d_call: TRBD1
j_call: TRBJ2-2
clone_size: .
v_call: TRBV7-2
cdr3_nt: TGTGCCAGCAGCCTCGGACAGGGGGTAATTACCGGGGAGCTGTTTTTT
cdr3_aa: CASSLGQGVITGELFF

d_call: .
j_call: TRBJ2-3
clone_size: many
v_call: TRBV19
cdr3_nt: TGTGCCAGTAGTATATCCGGGAGCACAGATACGCAGTATTTT
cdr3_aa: CASSISGSTDTQYF

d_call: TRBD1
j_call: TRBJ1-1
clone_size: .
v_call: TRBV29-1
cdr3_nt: TGCAGCGTTGCGAATAGGACAGGGAACACTGAAGCTTTCTTT
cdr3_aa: CSVANRTGNTEAFF

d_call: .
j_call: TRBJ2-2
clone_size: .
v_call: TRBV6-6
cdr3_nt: TGTGCCAGCGGGGCAGGGGTCACCGGGGAGCTGTTTTTT
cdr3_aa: CASGAGVTGELFF

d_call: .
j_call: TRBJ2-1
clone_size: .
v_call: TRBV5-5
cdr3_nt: TGTGCCAGCAGCTTGGCCGGGGGACCCGACTCCAATGAGCAGTTCTTC
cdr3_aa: CASSLAGGPDSNEQFF

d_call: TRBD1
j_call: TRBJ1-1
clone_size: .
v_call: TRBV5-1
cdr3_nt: TGCGCCAGCAGCTTCCCGACAGGGAGTTCCGACACTGAAGCTTTCTTT
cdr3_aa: CASSFPTGSSDTEAFF

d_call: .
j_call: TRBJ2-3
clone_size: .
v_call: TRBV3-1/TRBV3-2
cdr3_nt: TGTGCCAGCAGCGACCGACAAGATACGCAGTATTTT
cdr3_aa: CASSDRQDTQYF

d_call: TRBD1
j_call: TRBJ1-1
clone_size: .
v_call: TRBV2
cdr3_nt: TGTGCCAGCAGCGGACAGGGGGCGGACACTGAAGCTTTCTTT
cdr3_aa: CASSGQGADTEAFF

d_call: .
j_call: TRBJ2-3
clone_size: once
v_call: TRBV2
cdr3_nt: TGTGCCAGCAGCCCGAAACGAGCGGATACGCAGTATTTT
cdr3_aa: CASSPKRADTQYF

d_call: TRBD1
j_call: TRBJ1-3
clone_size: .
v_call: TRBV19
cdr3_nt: TGTGCCAGTAGTTTCAACAGGGGGCTCCCCTCTGGAAACACCATATATTTT
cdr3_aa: CASSFNRGLPSGNTIYF

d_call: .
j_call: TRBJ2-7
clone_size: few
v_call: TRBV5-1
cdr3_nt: TGCGCCAGCAGCTTTGATACGAGGGAGCAGTACTTC
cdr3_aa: CASSFDTREQYF

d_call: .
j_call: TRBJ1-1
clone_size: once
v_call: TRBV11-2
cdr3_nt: TGTGCCAGCAGCTTAGATCCGGGCACTGAAGCTTTCTTT
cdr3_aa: CASSLDPGTEAFF

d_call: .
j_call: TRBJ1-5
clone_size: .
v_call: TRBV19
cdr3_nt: TGTGCCACCAAAGGGGGGGATCAGCCCCAGCATTTT
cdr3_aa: CATKGGDQPQHF

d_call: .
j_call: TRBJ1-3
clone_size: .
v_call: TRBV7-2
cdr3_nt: TGTGCCAGCAGCAGGACAGTTCTCTCTGGAAACACCATATATTTT
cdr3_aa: CASSRTVLSGNTIYF

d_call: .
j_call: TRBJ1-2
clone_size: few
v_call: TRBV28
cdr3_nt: TGTGCCAGCAGTTTGGGGCTACAGAGAAACTATGGCTACACCTTC
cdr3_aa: CASSLGLQRNYGYTF

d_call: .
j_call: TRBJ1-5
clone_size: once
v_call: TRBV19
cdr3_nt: TGTGCCAGTATGAACCCCCGACAGGAGCGCAATCAGCCCCAGCATTTT
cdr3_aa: CASMNPRQERNQPQHF

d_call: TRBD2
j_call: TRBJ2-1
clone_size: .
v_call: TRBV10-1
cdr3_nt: TGCGCCAGCAGTGGCTCTACGGGGGGGCATTTCAATGAGCAGTTCTTC
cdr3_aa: CASSGSTGGHFNEQFF

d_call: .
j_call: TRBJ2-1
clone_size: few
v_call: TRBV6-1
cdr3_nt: TGTGCCAGCAGTGAGTGGGGGGTCAATGAGCAGTTCTTC
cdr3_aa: CASSEWGVNEQFF

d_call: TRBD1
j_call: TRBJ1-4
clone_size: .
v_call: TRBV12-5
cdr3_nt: TGTGCTAGTGGGAACCGGGGGACAGGGGATGAAAAACTGTTTTTT
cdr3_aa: CASGNRGTGDEKLFF

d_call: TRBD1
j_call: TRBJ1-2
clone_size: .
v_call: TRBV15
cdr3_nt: TGTGCCACCAGCAGAGATCGGGACAGAGCTAACTATGGCTACACCTTC
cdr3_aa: CATSRDRDRANYGYTF

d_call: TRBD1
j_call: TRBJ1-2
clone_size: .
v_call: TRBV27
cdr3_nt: TGTGCCAGCAGTTTTGGACAGGGAGACTATGGCTACACCTTC
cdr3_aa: CASSFGQGDYGYTF

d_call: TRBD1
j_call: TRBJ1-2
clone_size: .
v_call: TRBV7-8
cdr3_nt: TGTGCCAGCGGACTTAGTGGGACAGGGGGCCTCTATGGCTACACCTTC
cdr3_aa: CASGLSGTGGLYGYTF

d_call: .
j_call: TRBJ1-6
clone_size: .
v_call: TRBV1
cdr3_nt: TGCACCAGCAGCCAAGAGGCACTGAGGAATTCACCCCTCCACTTT
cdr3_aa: CTSSQEALRNSPLHF

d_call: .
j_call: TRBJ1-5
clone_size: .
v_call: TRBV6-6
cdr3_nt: TGTGCCAGCAGAGGGGCCAATCAGCCCCAGCATTTT
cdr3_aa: CASRGANQPQHF

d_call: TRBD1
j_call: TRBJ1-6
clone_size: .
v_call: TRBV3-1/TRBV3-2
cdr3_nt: TGTGCCAGCAGCCAAGATCTGGGACAGCCAGGGTGGAGGCCCCTCCACTTT
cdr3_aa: CASSQDLGQPGWRPLHF

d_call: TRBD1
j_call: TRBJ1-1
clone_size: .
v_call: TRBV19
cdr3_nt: TGTGCCAGTAGTATAGTTCCGGGGCAGGGGGTCACTGAAGCTTTCTTT
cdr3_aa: CASSIVPGQGVTEAFF

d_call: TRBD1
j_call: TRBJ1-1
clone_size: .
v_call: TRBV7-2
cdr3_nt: TGTGCCAGCAGCCCCGACAGGGGGCGAAATGAAGCTTTCTTT
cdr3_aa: CASSPDRGRNEAFF

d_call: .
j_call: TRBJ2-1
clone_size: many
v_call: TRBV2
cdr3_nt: TGTGCCAGCAGAGTCAGGGGCTCCTACAATGAGCAGTTCTTC
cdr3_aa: CASRVRGSYNEQFF

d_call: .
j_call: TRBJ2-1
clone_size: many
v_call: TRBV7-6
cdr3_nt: TGTGCCAGCAGCTCCCGAACCCAGGGGAGCTCCTACAATGAGCAGTTCTTC
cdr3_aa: CASSSRTQGSSYNEQFF

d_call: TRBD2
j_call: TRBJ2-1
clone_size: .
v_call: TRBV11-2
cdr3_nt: TGTGCCAGCAGCTCAAGCGGGGTTTACAATGAGCAGTTCTTC
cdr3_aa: CASSSSGVYNEQFF

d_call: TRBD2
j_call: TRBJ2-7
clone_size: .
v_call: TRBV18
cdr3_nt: TGTGCCAGCTCAGACACGACCGGGACTACAACCGGGCAGTACTTC
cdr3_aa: CASSDTTGTTTGQYF

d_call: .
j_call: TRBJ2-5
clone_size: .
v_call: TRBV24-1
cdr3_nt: TGTGCCACCAGTGATAAAACCAGGCAAGAGACCCAGTACTTC
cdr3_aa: CATSDKTRQETQYF

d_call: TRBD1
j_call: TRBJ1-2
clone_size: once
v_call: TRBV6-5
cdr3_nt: TGTGCCAGCAGGGGGACAGGGAGCATTGGCTACACCTTC
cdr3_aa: CASRGTGSIGYTF